This is a list of T cell receptor beta chains from one sample in a study of blood T cell repertoires in COVID-19. The data were produced by immunoSEQ multiplex PCR, yet TCRdb's version contains in-frame clones alone and is incomplete. The sample has roughly 150,000 clones; approximately 91% are singletons. Sequencing was done on a sample of peripheral blood. The receptor set was obtained from a man younger than 30 with COVID-19, enrolled during active disease. Each CDR3 is given with its conserved first and last residue. Fields, in order: clone size, D gene, V gene, J gene, CDR3 length, CDR3 protein, CDR3 DNA. The D gene is left open where the match is weak. The size of a clone is reported for some rows only, either as once, few or many, or as a class for expanded clones.

clone_size: .; d_call: .; v_call: TRBV7-2; j_call: TRBJ1-1; cdr3_length: 15; cdr3_aa: CASSSPGLWDTEAFF; cdr3_nt: TGTGCCAGCAGCTCTCCGGGACTTTGGGACACTGAAGCTTTCTTT
clone_size: .; d_call: TRBD2; v_call: TRBV5-8; j_call: TRBJ2-3; cdr3_length: 16; cdr3_aa: CASSWTGGRETDTQYF; cdr3_nt: TGTGCCAGCAGCTGGACCGGAGGGCGGGAGACAGATACGCAGTATTTT
clone_size: .; d_call: .; v_call: TRBV24-1; j_call: TRBJ2-1; cdr3_length: 13; cdr3_aa: CATSDFEAVEQFF; cdr3_nt: TGTGCCACCAGTGATTTTGAGGCAGTCGAGCAGTTCTTC
clone_size: .; d_call: .; v_call: TRBV30; j_call: TRBJ1-2; cdr3_length: 13; cdr3_aa: CAWTSGTSYGYTF; cdr3_nt: TGTGCCTGGACTTCCGGGACATCTTATGGCTACACCTTC
clone_size: once; d_call: TRBD2; v_call: TRBV2; j_call: TRBJ2-6; cdr3_length: 19; cdr3_aa: CASSEFRNSGRSGANVLTF; cdr3_nt: TGTGCCAGCAGTGAATTCCGTAATAGCGGGAGGTCTGGGGCCAACGTCCTGACTTTC
clone_size: .; d_call: .; v_call: TRBV11-3; j_call: TRBJ2-7; cdr3_length: 15; cdr3_aa: CASSLGPESSYEQYF; cdr3_nt: TGTGCCAGCAGCTTAGGCCCGGAGAGCTCCTACGAGCAGTACTTC
clone_size: .; d_call: TRBD2; v_call: TRBV11-2; j_call: TRBJ2-1; cdr3_length: 15; cdr3_aa: CASSRLAGGLNEQFF; cdr3_nt: TGTGCCAGCAGCCGACTAGCGGGAGGGCTCAATGAGCAGTTCTTC
clone_size: .; d_call: .; v_call: TRBV7-8; j_call: TRBJ2-1; cdr3_length: 15; cdr3_aa: CASSLRGPSYNEQFF; cdr3_nt: TGTGCCAGCAGCTTACGGGGTCCATCCTACAATGAGCAGTTCTTC
clone_size: .; d_call: .; v_call: TRBV24-1; j_call: TRBJ1-2; cdr3_length: 14; cdr3_aa: CATSGRGANYGYTF; cdr3_nt: TGTGCCACCAGTGGCCGCGGGGCAAACTATGGCTACACCTTC
clone_size: .; d_call: .; v_call: TRBV3-1/TRBV3-2; j_call: TRBJ1-3; cdr3_length: 14; cdr3_aa: CASSQNRVGNTIYF; cdr3_nt: TGTGCCAGCAGCCAGAACAGGGTCGGAAACACCATATATTTT
clone_size: .; d_call: .; v_call: TRBV5-1; j_call: TRBJ1-4; cdr3_length: 15; cdr3_aa: CASSSGQMRNEKLLF; cdr3_nt: TGCGCCAGCAGCTCCGGACAGATGCGTAATGAAAAACTGCTTTTT
clone_size: .; d_call: TRBD1; v_call: TRBV28; j_call: TRBJ2-6; cdr3_length: 20; cdr3_aa: CASSLSTDRARPAGANVLTF; cdr3_nt: TGTGCCAGCAGTTTATCGACTGACAGGGCCCGTCCGGCTGGGGCCAACGTCCTGACTTTC
clone_size: .; d_call: TRBD1; v_call: TRBV9; j_call: TRBJ1-5; cdr3_length: 14; cdr3_aa: CASSEGTGNQPQHF; cdr3_nt: TGTGCCAGCAGCGAGGGGACAGGGAATCAGCCCCAGCATTTT
clone_size: .; d_call: .; v_call: TRBV24-1; j_call: TRBJ2-1; cdr3_length: 13; cdr3_aa: CATSDLAGGEQFF; cdr3_nt: TGTGCCACCAGTGATTTGGCGGGCGGCGAGCAGTTCTTC
clone_size: .; d_call: TRBD1; v_call: TRBV2; j_call: TRBJ2-5; cdr3_length: 14; cdr3_aa: CASSRDRVQETQYF; cdr3_nt: TGTGCCAGCAGCCGGGACAGGGTCCAAGAGACCCAGTACTTC
clone_size: few; d_call: .; v_call: TRBV11-2; j_call: TRBJ2-7; cdr3_length: 17; cdr3_aa: CASTHLMGADDWGEQYF; cdr3_nt: TGTGCCAGCACCCACCTTATGGGAGCAGACGACTGGGGCGAGCAGTACTTC
clone_size: .; d_call: .; v_call: TRBV6-1; j_call: TRBJ2-1; cdr3_length: 13; cdr3_aa: CASSESQNNEQFF; cdr3_nt: TGTGCCAGCAGTGAGTCCCAAAACAATGAGCAGTTCTTC
clone_size: .; d_call: .; v_call: TRBV27; j_call: TRBJ1-2; cdr3_length: 13; cdr3_aa: CASSLSHPYGYTF; cdr3_nt: TGTGCCAGCAGTTTATCCCATCCCTATGGCTACACCTTC
clone_size: .; d_call: TRBD1; v_call: TRBV7-6; j_call: TRBJ2-1; cdr3_length: 16; cdr3_aa: CASSGWTGLINNEQFF; cdr3_nt: TGTGCCAGCAGCGGATGGACAGGGCTGATAAACAATGAGCAGTTCTTC
clone_size: .; d_call: .; v_call: TRBV6-6; j_call: TRBJ1-5; cdr3_length: 15; cdr3_aa: CASRSGIYSNQPQHF; cdr3_nt: TGTGCCAGCAGATCGGGGATCTATAGCAATCAGCCCCAGCATTTT
clone_size: once; d_call: .; v_call: TRBV4-2; j_call: TRBJ2-7; cdr3_length: 12; cdr3_aa: CASSPGGYEQYF; cdr3_nt: TGTGCCAGCAGCCCGGGCGGGTACGAGCAGTACTTC
clone_size: .; d_call: TRBD1; v_call: TRBV15; j_call: TRBJ1-2; cdr3_length: 16; cdr3_aa: CATSRDPDRNTYGYTF; cdr3_nt: TGTGCCACCAGCAGAGATCCGGACAGGAATACGTATGGCTACACCTTC
clone_size: .; d_call: TRBD2; v_call: TRBV2; j_call: TRBJ2-2; cdr3_length: 17; cdr3_aa: CASSEPSGRSNTGELFF; cdr3_nt: TGTGCCAGCAGTGAGCCTAGCGGGAGGTCGAACACCGGGGAGCTGTTTTTT
clone_size: .; d_call: .; v_call: TRBV2; j_call: TRBJ1-1; cdr3_length: 15; cdr3_aa: CASSQGSSPNTEAFF; cdr3_nt: TGTGCCAGCAGTCAGGGTTCCTCACCGAACACTGAAGCTTTCTTT
clone_size: few; d_call: .; v_call: TRBV30; j_call: TRBJ2-7; cdr3_length: 13; cdr3_aa: CAWKSLRSYEQYF; cdr3_nt: TGTGCCTGGAAATCTTTGAGGTCCTACGAGCAGTACTTC
clone_size: .; d_call: .; v_call: TRBV4-3; j_call: TRBJ2-7; cdr3_length: 15; cdr3_aa: CASSQDLGSSYEQYF; cdr3_nt: TGCGCCAGCAGCCAAGATCTCGGGAGCTCCTACGAGCAGTACTTC
clone_size: .; d_call: TRBD1; v_call: TRBV5-6; j_call: TRBJ1-1; cdr3_length: 14; cdr3_aa: CASSSGTGNTEAFF; cdr3_nt: TGTGCCAGCAGCAGTGGGACAGGGAACACTGAAGCTTTCTTT
clone_size: few; d_call: TRBD2; v_call: TRBV19; j_call: TRBJ2-4; cdr3_length: 16; cdr3_aa: CASSTPRGLARNIQYF; cdr3_nt: TGTGCCAGTAGTACCCCGAGGGGACTAGCTCGAAACATTCAGTACTTC
clone_size: .; d_call: .; v_call: TRBV7-2; j_call: TRBJ1-6; cdr3_length: 16; cdr3_aa: CASATNGPGGNSPLHF; cdr3_nt: TGTGCCAGCGCCACAAACGGGCCGGGGGGTAATTCACCCCTCCACTTT
clone_size: once; d_call: .; v_call: TRBV2; j_call: TRBJ2-2; cdr3_length: 15; cdr3_aa: CASTEQIANTGELFF; cdr3_nt: TGTGCCAGCACTGAACAGATTGCGAACACCGGGGAGCTGTTTTTT
clone_size: .; d_call: TRBD1; v_call: TRBV5-1; j_call: TRBJ2-7; cdr3_length: 15; cdr3_aa: CASSLDLTGPYEQYF; cdr3_nt: TGCGCCAGCAGCTTGGACCTGACAGGGCCCTACGAGCAGTACTTC
clone_size: once; d_call: .; v_call: TRBV10-1; j_call: TRBJ2-1; cdr3_length: 15; cdr3_aa: CASSEVRAEGGEQFF; cdr3_nt: TGCGCCAGCAGTGAGGTTCGAGCGGAGGGAGGCGAGCAGTTCTTC
clone_size: .; d_call: .; v_call: TRBV7-9; j_call: TRBJ1-5; cdr3_length: 11; cdr3_aa: CASSLGGPQHF; cdr3_nt: TGTGCCAGCAGCCTCGGGGGGCCCCAGCATTTT
clone_size: once; d_call: .; v_call: TRBV5-4; j_call: TRBJ2-7; cdr3_length: 13; cdr3_aa: CASSSALAYEQYF; cdr3_nt: TGTGCCAGCAGCTCCGCATTAGCCTACGAGCAGTACTTC
clone_size: .; d_call: TRBD2; v_call: TRBV28; j_call: TRBJ2-7; cdr3_length: 16; cdr3_aa: CASSRRAGGVVYEQYF; cdr3_nt: TGTGCCAGCAGTCGACGGGCGGGAGGGGTTGTCTACGAGCAGTACTTC
clone_size: .; d_call: TRBD1; v_call: TRBV9; j_call: TRBJ2-1; cdr3_length: 15; cdr3_aa: CASSVGQGWYNEQFF; cdr3_nt: TGTGCCAGCAGTGTGGGACAGGGTTGGTACAATGAGCAGTTCTTC
clone_size: .; d_call: TRBD2; v_call: TRBV3-1/TRBV3-2; j_call: TRBJ2-1; cdr3_length: 17; cdr3_aa: CASSQGLARAPYNEQFF; cdr3_nt: TGTGCCAGCAGCCAGGGACTAGCTAGGGCTCCATACAATGAGCAGTTCTTC
clone_size: .; d_call: .; v_call: TRBV30; j_call: TRBJ1-3; cdr3_length: 17; cdr3_aa: CAWINLIGAETGNTIYF; cdr3_nt: TGTGCCTGGATTAACCTAATTGGGGCGGAGACTGGAAACACCATATATTTT
clone_size: few; d_call: TRBD1; v_call: TRBV3-1/TRBV3-2; j_call: TRBJ2-7; cdr3_length: 15; cdr3_aa: CASSQDGAGGLGQYF; cdr3_nt: TGTGCCAGCAGCCAAGATGGGGCAGGGGGCCTAGGGCAGTACTTC
clone_size: .; d_call: .; v_call: TRBV5-4; j_call: TRBJ1-1; cdr3_length: 14; cdr3_aa: CASSLEQTEPEAFF; cdr3_nt: TGTGCCAGCAGCTTAGAACAGACAGAACCTGAAGCTTTCTTT